This T cell receptor (beta chain) was captured in a study of cytomegalovirus exposure and HLA in healthy donors. At the level of the study: There were roughly 120 million unique TCR beta sequences, drawn from about 179 million T cells, in an earlier analysis.

Losses at the gene ends were 2 bases for V and 5 bases for J; bases not matched to a gene: 16. The length of the CDR3 is 19 residues. Germline CDR1 reads KGHSH; CDR2 reads LQKENI. In the PCR, 60 Vbeta and 13 Jbeta primers were used. The protocol was immunoSEQ multiplex PCR, while the TCRdb copy is restricted to in-frame clones and leaves out a portion. The sample includes about 150,000 clones, roughly 80% of them seen just once. General study points: Earlier analysis found most TCR beta V segments productive about 87% or about 30% of the time. Analysis performed later showed TCR beta chains linked to HLA being more clonally expanded than equally common others. An analysis was carried out later, and it reportedly showed fewer N-insertions in an Asian-associated ancestry cluster than the approximately 610-donor mean.

For this clone: The antigen remains undetermined.

The TCR comes from a middle-aged woman in good health and CMV-seronegative. Sequencing was carried out using PBMCs. V is TRBV18 and J is TRBJ1-4; 8 nucleotides match TRBD1. The DNA of the CDR3 is TGTGCCAGCTCACCAATTTTCAATAGTCCGGGACAGGAAAATGAAAAACTGTTTTTT. This gives the protein CASSPIFNSPGQENEKLFF.